This T cell receptor (beta chain) was sequenced for a study of immune heterogeneity within non-small cell lung tumors. Study in general: The composition of the tumors was 4 squamous cell carcinomas, 10 non-squamous carcinomas and 1 not otherwise specified.

For the TCR beta CDR3, multiplex PCR with 32 V and 13 J primers performed the amplification. TCRdb re-analysed the multiplex PCR reads in MiXCR, keeping a single row per CDR3 protein. The profile shows around 15,000 distinct CDR3 sequences, around 27% of them singletons. Points from the study as a whole: Identical dominant CDR3 beta clonotypes were found recurring across a patient's tumor sites, along with site-unique high-frequency clones. The repertoire of each individual patient held high-frequency T-cell receptor beta clonotypes that were largely distinct from those of other patients.

Sample share makes this clonotype medium-sized. What it binds is unknown. Template was bulk tumor genomic DNA, about 600 ng per sample. While surgery was under way, several biopsies spaced far apart were taken per primary tumor. Patients went through curative surgery, and their non-small cell lung cancer was untreated and newly diagnosed. This sequence was found in a man aged 40-49 years with non-small cell lung cancer. Material: lung tumor tissue.

The chain's CDR3 is CASARDRPLYEQYF. The CDR3 bases are TGTGCCAGCGCCCGGGACAGGCCTCTCTACGAGCAGTACTTC. The genes are TRBV6-2 or TRBV6-3 and TRBJ2-7, with 8 bases fitting TRBD1. Germline V gene sequence: CDR1 MNHEY, CDR2 SVGEGT. Trimming at V came to 8 bases and at J to 3 bases, leaving 9 bases not matched to a gene. The CDR3 sequence is 14 residues long.